One and the same sample provided the 8 T cell receptor beta chains below, sequenced in a study of shared clonotypes between healthy human individuals. Clones were sequenced by immunoSEQ multiplex PCR, and TCRdb holds only the in-frame ones, with some missing. This sample has 450,000 to 600,000 clones, with 79% found just once. Sequenced: PBMCs. These receptors all stem from a woman in her thirties or forties in good health. Some clones in this sample may be carry-over from other donors' samples.

The J gene is TRBJ2-3, the V gene TRBV11-2, with D possibly being TRBD1 (6 bases). The CDR3 has 16 residues. V gave up 5 bases and J gave up 6 bases, with 21 bases separating them. Germline lookup yields CDR1 SGHAT and CDR2 FQNNGV. In nucleotides, the CDR3 is TGTGCCAGCAGCCCCTTTTTTGTAAACCAGGGGGATACGCAGTATTTT. Its protein is CASSPFFVNQGDTQYF.

V and J are TRBV19 and TRBJ2-7; weak D call: TRBD1 (6 bases). Germline CDR1 reads LNHDA; CDR2 reads SQIVND (reference sequence). This CDR3 comprises 16 residues. V dropped 6 bases and J dropped 2 bases, with 20 bases sitting between them. CDR3 loop: CASRPPGVRGAYEQYF. The CDR3 bases are TGTGCCAGTAGACCGCCAGGGGTAAGAGGAGCCTACGAGCAGTACTTC. The full variable domain, completed using reference TRBV19 and TRBJ2-7, is DGGITQSPKYLFRKEGQNVTLSCEQNLNHDAMYWYRQDPGQGLRLIYYSQIVNDFQKGDIAEGYSVSREKKESFPLTVTSAQKNPTAFYLCASRPPGVRGAYEQYFGPGTRLTVT.

The J gene is TRBJ1-1, the V gene TRBV7-2; tentatively, D is TRBD1 (6 bases). This CDR3 comprises 15 residues. V lost 6 bases and J 4 bases, leaving 18 bases between the germline ends. Looked up from germline, CDR1 is SGHTA and CDR2 is FQGNSA. CDR3 nucleotide sequence: TGTGCCAGCAGTCCCTCTACAGGGCTGACCACTGAAGCTTTCTTT. Protein sequence: CASSPSTGLTTEAFF.

The chain carries TRBV28 and TRBJ1-2, with D perhaps matching TRBD1 (5 bases). Trimming removed 5 bases at V and 1 base at J, with 11 bases between. Per germline, CDR1 MDHEN and CDR2 SYDVKM. The CDR3 covers 14 residues. The CDR3 nucleotides are TGTGCCAGCAGTACACGGAGGGGTAACTATGGCTACACCTTC. Translation gives CASSTRRGNYGYTF.

In this sample, this clone turned up once. This chain links TRBV6-5 with TRBJ2-5; D tentatively reads TRBD1 or TRBD2 (5 bases each). V was trimmed by 0 bases and J by 3 bases, leaving 14 bases between them. The CDR3 consists of 16 residues. CDR1 is MNHEY, CDR2 SVGAGI, per germline. In DNA, the CDR3 is TGTGCCAGCAGTTACTCTAGGGGACGGACGGAAGAGACCCAGTACTTC. Amino acid sequence: CASSYSRGRTEETQYF.

The chain recombines TRBV27 with TRBJ1-2, with TRBD1 as a possible D gene (6 bases). This CDR3 contains 14 residues. Trimming cost V 7 bases and J 8 bases, with 20 bases left between them. Germline lookup yields CDR1 MNHEY and CDR2 SMNVEV (reference sequence). The CDR3 DNA sequence: TGTGCCAGCAAACCAGGGGACCGAGGTGGCGGCTACACCTTC. This gives the protein CASKPGDRGGGYTF.

This chain uses TRBV7-3 with TRBJ2-3, with a tentative D call TRBD2 (5 bases). Germline lookup yields CDR1 SGHTA and CDR2 FQGTGA. This CDR3 has 18 amino acids. V was cut by 1 base and J by 2 bases, with 19 bases left in between. CDR3 amino acids: CASSLRGRGSVPTDTQYF. The DNA of the CDR3 is TGTGCCAGCAGCTTAAGAGGTAGAGGTAGCGTCCCCACAGATACGCAGTATTTT.

The chain joins TRBV7-3 to TRBJ2-3, with a tentative D call TRBD2 (6 bases). V lost 5 bases to trimming and J lost 2 bases, with 14 bases between them. The CDR3 extends over 15 amino acids. Germline V gives CDR1 SGHTA, CDR2 FQGTGA. The CDR3 coding sequence is TGTGCCAGCAGCCCCCGGGCGGGACTCACAGATACGCAGTATTTT. Its translation: CASSPRAGLTDTQYF. Looking up the rest from reference TRBV7-3 and TRBJ2-3 gives the full variable domain: GAGVSQTPSNKVTEKGKYVELRCDPISGHTALYWYRQSLGQGPEFLIYFQGTGAADDSGLPNDRFFAVRPEGSVSTLKIQRTERGDSAVYLCASSPRAGLTDTQYFGPGTRLTVL.